This TCR beta chain appears in the sequencing data of a study of post-analysis software for immune sequencing data. Study-level findings and limits: Patients showed TRBV5-6, TRBV5-1 and TRBV20-1 among a handful of TRBV segments more frequent than in controls.

CDR3 size: 12 residues. Germline assignment: CDR1 SQVTM and CDR2 ANQGSEA. Built from TCR beta cDNA, the libraries had unique molecular identifiers in them. TCRdb fed the PCR reads into MiXCR, producing one record per CDR3 protein. This repertoire shows some 500,000 distinct CDR3 sequences, roughly 45% found once; its top ten account for 9% to 13%. This clonotype was counted only a few times. Its target is not known. Input material: blood. V gene TRBV29-1 combines with J gene TRBJ2-4; D uncertain. Matching the DNA end better, TRBJ2-7 makes the J call doubtful. This clonotype was obtained from a girl under 18 with multiple sclerosis. CDR3: CSVFGPAYEQYF. The CDR3 DNA is TGCAGCGTCTTCGGACCGGCCTACGAGCAGTACTTC.